The 10 T cell receptor beta chains reported below all come from one sample, sequenced in a study of T-cell memory formation after mild COVID-19 (dated by TCRdb to the early 2020s). Receptor amplification or capture employed 5' RACE. This sample was sequenced with an Illumina NovaSeq 6000. TCRdb reanalyzed the raw reads on its own, using fastp at Q25 for trimming and MiXCR for clone calling, and kept in-frame beta chains. One record per CDR3 amino acid sequence lists the most common genes and DNA. The sample table shows about 560,000 distinct CDR3 sequences, and roughly 17% are seen once. More than 10% of the sample is held by the ten biggest clonotypes. Sequencing was carried out using PBMCs or a T cell subset sorted from them (not recorded which). The receptor set was obtained from an adult woman who had mild COVID-19 (a few samples of this study predate the infection). The sample titles of this study are shuffled in the database, so cell type and time point are left out; the donor was told from shared clones.

The genes are TRBV6-5 and TRBJ2-3; maybe TRBD1 (5 bases). The CDR3 is 14 residues long. The ends were cut back, 0 bases at V and 7 bases at J, with 11 bases in the middle. Germline values: CDR1 MNHEY, CDR2 SVGAGI. The CDR3 loop is CASSYSYRMHTQYF. The CDR3 bases are TGTGCCAGCAGTTACTCGTACAGGATGCATACGCAGTATTTT.

This clonotype turned up a few times. The gene calls are TRBV5-1 and TRBJ2-7, with a possible D match to TRBD2 (6 bases). Germline assignment: CDR1 SGHRS and CDR2 YFSETQ. V was cut by 0 bases and J by 7 bases, with 17 bases left in between. This CDR3 has 15 residues. CDR3 in amino acids: CASSLAGGAGREQYF. The CDR3 DNA sequence: TGCGCCAGCAGCTTGGCCGGAGGGGCTGGGAGGGAGCAGTACTTC.

This clonotype was detected a few times. CDR3 sequence (DNA): TGTGCCAGCAGCCAAGTGGGTACAGGACGCGGGCCCCAGTACTTC. It specifies CASSQVGTGRGPQYF. The chain has TRBV4-2 and TRBJ2-5; D is tentatively TRBD1 or TRBD2 (5 bases each). Germline V CDR1 and CDR2: LGHNA, YNFKEQ. V lost 1 base to trimming and J lost 9 bases, with 18 bases between them. The CDR3 has 15 residues.

This clonotype occurred a few times. V is TRBV2 and J is TRBJ2-5; 8 bases are a match to TRBD2. Germline V CDR1 and CDR2: SNHLY, FYNNEI. CDR3 length equals 16 residues. The trim removed 5 bases at V and 1 base at J, leaving 9 bases unmatched. The CDR3 DNA follows: TGTGCCAGCAGTCGACTCCTACTAGCGGCCCAAGAGACCCAGTACTTC. Amino acids: CASSRLLLAAQETQYF.

The chain recombines TRBV15 with TRBJ2-3; no definite D call. V gave up 2 bases and J gave up 5 bases, with 11 bases separating them. CDR3 length: 14 amino acids. CDR1 LNHNV and CDR2 YYDKDF come from the germline V gene (reference sequence). DNA for the CDR3: TGTGCCACCAGCAGATCGCGCCTCGAAGATACGCAGTATTTT. This translates into CATSRSRLEDTQYF.

The rearrangement uses TRBV5-1 and TRBJ2-5; the D is unclear. This CDR3 spans 15 amino acids. V was pared by 4 bases and J by 1 base, with 14 bases between. CDR1 and CDR2 from the germline V gene are SGHRS and YFSETQ. The CDR3: CASSLFPSSQETQYF. In DNA form, the CDR3 reads TGCGCCAGCAGCCTCTTCCCGAGCAGCCAAGAGACCCAGTACTTC.

This clonotype was recorded a few times. V is TRBV27 and J is TRBJ2-7; no clear D. Germline CDR1 and CDR2: MNHEY and SMNVEV (reference sequence). This CDR3 contains 13 residues. V lost 2 bases and J 2 bases, leaving 7 bases between the germline ends. CDR3 in amino acids: CASSLGNAYEQYF. CDR3 DNA: TGTGCCAGCAGTTTAGGCAACGCCTACGAGCAGTACTTC.

This clonotype has just a few counts. CDR3 coding DNA: TGCAGCGTTGAGGAACAGGGATCGAACGAGCAGTACTTC. This translates into CSVEEQGSNEQYF. The gene calls are TRBV29-1 and TRBJ2-7; D perhaps matches TRBD1 (6 bases). CDR1 and CDR2 (germline): SQVTM, ANQGSEA. The CDR3 extends over 13 amino acids. V lost 3 bases and J 5 bases, leaving 14 bases between the germline ends.

This clonotype was observed a handful of times. The V gene is TRBV5-1, the J gene TRBJ1-4; TRBD1 is a possible D gene (5 bases). The CDR3 is made up of 14 amino acids. Trimming removed 5 bases from V and 5 bases from J, with 13 bases in between. CDR1 is SGHRS, CDR2 YFSETQ, per germline. In DNA form, the CDR3 reads TGCGCCAGCAGGATCGGGACGTCGAATGAAAAACTGTTTTTT. Protein: CASRIGTSNEKLFF.

The rearrangement links TRBV2 to TRBJ2-5; TRBD2 matches 9 bases. Trimming removed 5 bases from V and 5 bases from J; junction bases left unmatched: 12. Germline lookup yields CDR1 SNHLY and CDR2 FYNNEI. There are 16 residues in the CDR3. The CDR3 DNA reads as TGTGCCAGCAGTTCCTTGGCGGGGGGGCTAAAGGAGACCCAGTACTTC. Protein: CASSSLAGGLKETQYF.